The 12 T cell receptor beta chains given below trace back to one sample, sequenced in a study of identical twins' blood T cells. A single record per CDR3 protein comes from TCRdb applying MiXCR to the 5' RACE reads. The table has around 380,000 distinct CDR3 sequences, 25% to 35% seen once; the top ten hold around 5.6%. The sequencing sample was made of PBMCs. The receptor source for this set is a woman aged 18-55 years in good health.

This clonotype was detected a few times. The CDR3 sequence is CASKTGGVNTEAFF. CDR3 DNA sequence: TGTGCCAGCAAGACAGGAGGGGTGAACACTGAAGCTTTCTTT. The gene calls are TRBV7-2 and TRBJ1-1, with D perhaps TRBD1 (6 bases). V shed 7 bases and J shed 0 bases, with 12 bases lying between them. Germline lookup yields CDR1 SGHTA and CDR2 FQGNSA. The CDR3 is 14 amino acids.

This clonotype was picked up many times. The chain links TRBV6-1 to TRBJ1-2; D gene uncertain. The CDR3 runs 12 residues. CDR1 MNHNS and CDR2 SASEGT come from the germline V gene. CDR3 DNA sequence: TGTGCGGAGACCGAAGCTAACTATGGCTACACCTTC. Translating it yields CAETEANYGYTF.

This clonotype was counted a single time. Here the CDR3 reads CASSLVGKEAFF. CDR3 nucleotide sequence: TGTGCCAGCTCACTGGTGGGCAAGGAAGCTTTCTTT. V gene TRBV18 combines with J gene TRBJ1-1; D is undetermined. CDR3 length: 12 residues. CDR1 and CDR2 from the germline V gene are KGHSH and LQKENI. The V gene lost 4 bases and the J gene lost 8 bases, with 11 bases spanning the gap.

This clonotype has only one observation. A much larger clone lies a single base off, so this may be a read error. The chain is built from TRBV12-5 and TRBJ2-1; D is unclear. Germline V gene sequence: CDR1 LGHNT, CDR2 FRNRAP. This CDR3 has 13 residues. In DNA, the CDR3 is TGTGCTGGTGGTTTGGTATTTGGGTTGGAACAGTTCTTC. Residues: CAGGLVFGLEQFF.

This clonotype appeared a few times. The chain combines TRBV20-1 with TRBJ2-7, with 10 bases identical to TRBD1. The germline V gene has CDR1 DFQATT and CDR2 SNEGSKA (reference sequence). This CDR3 comprises 14 residues. J lost 2 bases, V lost 6 bases, and 7 bases had no gene match. Written as DNA, the CDR3 is TGCAGTGCCGGCGGGGACAGGGGTACCTACGAGCAGTACTTC. Residues: CSAGGDRGTYEQYF.

The rearrangement uses TRBV6-5 and TRBJ1-4, with TRBD1 as a possible D gene (6 bases). The CDR3 is 15 residues long. V lost 5 bases to trimming and J lost 0 bases, with 10 bases between them. Germline-derived CDR1 and CDR2 are MNHEY and SVGAGI. The CDR3 reads CASSNGQPTNEKLFF. Here the CDR3 DNA reads TGTGCCAGCAGTAACGGACAGCCAACTAATGAAAAACTGTTTTTT.

This chain joins TRBV28 and TRBJ2-3; possible D gene TRBD1, 5 bases. Germline CDR1 and CDR2: MDHEN and SYDVKM. The V gene lost 5 bases and the J gene lost 2 bases, with 11 bases spanning the gap. The CDR3 covers 14 residues. CDR3 protein: CASSIDRPTDTQYF. The CDR3 DNA reads as TGTGCCAGCAGTATAGACAGACCCACAGATACGCAGTATTTT.

The chain links TRBV11-1 to TRBJ2-1; 13 bases are shared with TRBD2. After removal of 4 bases from V and 5 bases from J, the junction contained 2 bases not matched to a gene. Per the germline V gene, CDR1 is SGHAT and CDR2 is FQDESV (reference sequence). This CDR3 has 15 amino acids. CDR3 residues: CASSSGLAGDNEQFF. Here the CDR3 DNA reads TGTGCCAGCAGCTCCGGACTAGCGGGGGACAATGAGCAGTTCTTC.

This chain uses TRBV7-2 with TRBJ2-3; TRBD1 matches at 9 bases. The germline V gene encodes CDR1 SGHTA and CDR2 FQGNSA. The V gene end was trimmed by 1 base and the J gene end by 1 base; junction bases not matched to a gene: 3. This CDR3 contains 16 residues. Here the CDR3 DNA reads TGTGCCAGCAGCTTAGTCGGACAGGGGCGCACAGATACGCAGTATTTT. Protein sequence: CASSLVGQGRTDTQYF. Full variable domain (rest looked up from reference TRBV7-2 and TRBJ2-3): GAGVSQSPSNKVTEKGKDVELRCDPISGHTALYWYRQSLGQGLEFLIYFQGNSAPDKSGLPSDRFSAERTGGSVSTLTIQRTQQEDSAVYLCASSLVGQGRTDTQYFGPGTRLTVL.

The chain is built from TRBV3-1 and TRBJ2-3, with D unclear. Germline V gene sequence: CDR1 LGHDT, CDR2 YNNKEL (reference sequence). The CDR3 contains 15 residues. V dropped 1 base and J dropped 2 bases, with 10 bases sitting between them. CDR3 sequence: CASSQGALDTDTQYF. The CDR3 DNA reads as TGTGCCAGCAGCCAAGGGGCCCTCGACACAGATACGCAGTATTTT.

The chain has TRBV24-1 and TRBJ2-5; D uncertain. Per germline, CDR1 KGHDR and CDR2 SFDVKD. The CDR3 has 13 residues. Between the trimmed V and J ends, which lost 6 bases and 5 bases, there was a span of 12 bases. As DNA, the CDR3 is TGTGCCACCAGTTCCGAGATGGGTGAGACCCAGTACTTC. It codes for CATSSEMGETQYF.

The gene calls are TRBV6-1 and TRBJ1-6, with a possible D match to TRBD1 (5 bases). Germline values: CDR1 MNHNS, CDR2 SASEGT. CDR3 size: 14 residues. V was shortened by 7 bases and J by 6 bases, with 13 bases between the two germline ends. The CDR3 DNA is TGTGCCAGCACCCAAGACAGCCGTAATTCACCCCTCCACTTT. It specifies CASTQDSRNSPLHF.